Below, one T cell receptor (beta chain) is given with its context. This sample is part of a study of technical replicates of blood from a handful of donors. The data were produced by immunoSEQ multiplex PCR, yet TCRdb's version contains in-frame clones alone and is incomplete. This table holds 9,500 to 15,000 clones, roughly 94% found once. This TCR was sampled from a human donor in good health. Sequences were obtained from PBMCs.

CDR3 in amino acids: CASSFSPFPSSQPQHF. As DNA, the CDR3 is TGTGCCAGCAGTTTTAGTCCATTCCCTTCGAGTCAGCCCCAGCATTTT. The chain carries TRBV27 and TRBJ1-5; D call uncertain. The CDR3 consists of 16 residues. CDR1 is MNHEY and CDR2 is SMNVEV in the germline V gene (reference sequence). V lost 3 bases and J 6 bases, leaving 18 bases between the germline ends.